The rows below give T cell receptor beta chains drawn from one sample of a study of beta chain features in type 1 diabetes. Sequencing was performed with immunoSEQ multiplex PCR; in TCRdb, only in-frame clones are kept and a portion is missing. This repertoire shows about 150,000 clones, 9% to 12% found once; its top ten account for under 0.55%. Input material: central memory CD4+ T cells from blood. The receptors originated from a man aged 25 to 40 with type 1 diabetes. Each CDR3 is given with its conserved first and last residue. Fields, in order: CDR3 protein, CDR3 DNA, clone size, J gene, D gene, V gene. The D gene is left open where the match is weak. The size entry is marked missing in some rows and otherwise reads once, few, many or a size class.

CDR3 protein: CASSQAYGLAGGETQYF; CDR3 DNA: TGTGCCAGCAGCCAAGCCTACGGACTAGCGGGAGGAGAGACCCAGTACTTC; clone size: few; J gene: TRBJ2-5; D gene: TRBD2; V gene: TRBV14
CDR3 protein: CASSEEGQRHYGYTF; CDR3 DNA: TGTGCCAGCAGTGAAGAGGGACAGCGACACTATGGCTACACCTTC; clone size: NA; J gene: TRBJ1-2; D gene: TRBD1; V gene: TRBV6-1
CDR3 protein: CATSRGQSSGSYNEQFF; CDR3 DNA: TGTGCCACCAGCAGAGGTCAGTCTAGCGGGTCCTACAATGAGCAGTTCTTC; clone size: NA; J gene: TRBJ2-1; D gene: TRBD2; V gene: TRBV15
CDR3 protein: CASSRQGDTEAFF; CDR3 DNA: TGTGCCAGCAGCCGACAGGGGGACACTGAAGCTTTCTTT; clone size: NA; J gene: TRBJ1-1; D gene: TRBD1; V gene: TRBV7-3
CDR3 protein: CASSFWTVYEQYF; CDR3 DNA: TGTGCCAGCAGCTTCTGGACAGTCTACGAGCAGTACTTC; clone size: NA; J gene: TRBJ2-7; D gene: NA; V gene: TRBV11-3
CDR3 protein: CASATVSGANVLTF; CDR3 DNA: TGTGCCAGCGCGACAGTCTCTGGGGCCAACGTCCTGACTTTC; clone size: NA; J gene: TRBJ2-6; D gene: NA; V gene: TRBV28
CDR3 protein: CASSRENPDTQYF; CDR3 DNA: TGTGCCAGCAGCCGAGAAAACCCAGATACGCAGTATTTT; clone size: NA; J gene: TRBJ2-3; D gene: NA; V gene: TRBV7-2
CDR3 protein: CASSLILAGDEQFF; CDR3 DNA: TGTGCCAGCAGCTTGATTCTAGCGGGAGATGAGCAGTTCTTC; clone size: few; J gene: TRBJ2-1; D gene: TRBD2; V gene: TRBV5-6
CDR3 protein: CASSGARGLSGANVLTF; CDR3 DNA: TGTGCCAGCAGTGGCGCCAGGGGGCTTTCTGGGGCCAACGTCCTGACTTTC; clone size: few; J gene: TRBJ2-6; D gene: TRBD1; V gene: TRBV6-1
CDR3 protein: CASSDSSGELFF; CDR3 DNA: TGTGCCAGCAGTGACTCCAGCGGGGAGCTGTTTTTT; clone size: few; J gene: TRBJ2-2; D gene: NA; V gene: TRBV6-4
CDR3 protein: CASSLTANTGELFF; CDR3 DNA: TGCGCCAGCAGCTTAACGGCGAACACCGGGGAGCTGTTTTTT; clone size: NA; J gene: TRBJ2-2; D gene: NA; V gene: TRBV5-1
CDR3 protein: CASSQDLGTKNIQYF; CDR3 DNA: TGCGCCAGCAGTCAGGACCTCGGGACCAAAAACATTCAGTACTTC; clone size: NA; J gene: TRBJ2-4; D gene: NA; V gene: TRBV5-1
CDR3 protein: CASSLIAGSYNEQFF; CDR3 DNA: TGTGCCAGCAGCTTGATAGCGGGCTCCTACAATGAGCAGTTCTTC; clone size: NA; J gene: TRBJ2-1; D gene: TRBD2; V gene: TRBV7-2
CDR3 protein: CASSLWGRGPRDEKLFF; CDR3 DNA: TGTGCCAGCAGTTTATGGGGCAGGGGCCCGAGAGATGAAAAACTGTTTTTT; clone size: many; J gene: TRBJ1-4; D gene: NA; V gene: TRBV28
CDR3 protein: CSVESGMGDTQYF; CDR3 DNA: TGCAGCGTTGAATCCGGGATGGGGGATACGCAGTATTTT; clone size: few; J gene: TRBJ2-3; D gene: NA; V gene: TRBV29-1
CDR3 protein: CASSIPDSYEQYF; CDR3 DNA: TGTGCCAGTAGTATCCCGGACAGTTACGAGCAGTACTTC; clone size: NA; J gene: TRBJ2-7; D gene: NA; V gene: TRBV19
CDR3 protein: CASSLDFPGGRARDEQFF; CDR3 DNA: TGCGCCAGCAGCTTAGACTTTCCCGGCGGGAGGGCCCGGGATGAGCAGTTCTTC; clone size: few; J gene: TRBJ2-1; D gene: TRBD2; V gene: TRBV5-1
CDR3 protein: CASLEGETQYF; CDR3 DNA: TGTGCCAGTCTGGAGGGAGAGACCCAGTACTTC; clone size: few; J gene: TRBJ2-5; D gene: NA; V gene: TRBV6-5
CDR3 protein: CASSQGANTEAFF; CDR3 DNA: TGTGCCAGCTCACAGGGGGCGAACACTGAAGCTTTCTTT; clone size: NA; J gene: TRBJ1-1; D gene: TRBD1; V gene: TRBV18
CDR3 protein: CASRTPGQGSGYGYTF; CDR3 DNA: TGTGCCAGCAGAACCCCGGGACAGGGTTCGGGGTATGGCTACACCTTC; clone size: few; J gene: TRBJ1-2; D gene: TRBD1; V gene: TRBV28
CDR3 protein: CAISEQGLPNTGELFF; CDR3 DNA: TGTGCCATCAGTGAGCAGGGACTACCAAACACCGGGGAGCTGTTTTTT; clone size: NA; J gene: TRBJ2-2; D gene: TRBD2; V gene: TRBV10-3
CDR3 protein: CATSSFPPGQPQHF; CDR3 DNA: TGTGCCACCAGCAGTTTCCCACCCGGTCAGCCCCAGCATTTT; clone size: NA; J gene: TRBJ1-5; D gene: NA; V gene: TRBV15
CDR3 protein: CASSLGRSGGYSTDTQYF; CDR3 DNA: TGTGCCAGCAGCTTAGGTCGGTCCGGGGGTTACTCCACAGATACGCAGTATTTT; clone size: NA; J gene: TRBJ2-3; D gene: NA; V gene: TRBV7-2
CDR3 protein: CASSWQQGSGGYTF; CDR3 DNA: TGTGCCAGCAGCTGGCAACAGGGCTCTGGGGGCTACACCTTC; clone size: few; J gene: TRBJ1-2; D gene: NA; V gene: TRBV5-4
CDR3 protein: CSARVSYTQYF; CDR3 DNA: TGCAGTGCTAGAGTGAGTTATACGCAGTATTTT; clone size: few; J gene: TRBJ2-3; D gene: NA; V gene: TRBV20-1
CDR3 protein: CASSPLTTSGSHNEQFF; CDR3 DNA: TGTGCCAGCAGCCCATTAACAACTAGCGGGAGCCACAATGAGCAGTTCTTC; clone size: NA; J gene: TRBJ2-1; D gene: TRBD2; V gene: TRBV28
CDR3 protein: CASSRTGAAQETQYF; CDR3 DNA: TGTGCCAGCAGCCGGACAGGGGCCGCTCAAGAGACCCAGTACTTC; clone size: NA; J gene: TRBJ2-5; D gene: TRBD1; V gene: TRBV28